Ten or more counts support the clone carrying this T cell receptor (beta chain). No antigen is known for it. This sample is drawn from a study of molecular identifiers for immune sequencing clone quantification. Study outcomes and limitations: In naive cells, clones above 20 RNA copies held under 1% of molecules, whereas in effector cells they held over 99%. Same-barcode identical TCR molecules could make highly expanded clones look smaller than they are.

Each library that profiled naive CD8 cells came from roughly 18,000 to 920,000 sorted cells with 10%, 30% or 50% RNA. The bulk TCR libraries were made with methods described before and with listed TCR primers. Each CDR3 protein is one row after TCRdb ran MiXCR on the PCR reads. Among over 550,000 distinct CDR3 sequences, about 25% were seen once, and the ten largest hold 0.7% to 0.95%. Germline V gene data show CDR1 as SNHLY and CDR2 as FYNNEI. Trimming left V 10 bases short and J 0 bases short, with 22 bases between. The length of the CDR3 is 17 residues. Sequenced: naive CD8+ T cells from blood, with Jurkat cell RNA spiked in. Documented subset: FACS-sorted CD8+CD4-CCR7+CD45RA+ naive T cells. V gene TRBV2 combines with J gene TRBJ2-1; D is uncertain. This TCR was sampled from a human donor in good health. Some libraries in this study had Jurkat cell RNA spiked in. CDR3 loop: CATLAVAGLDSYNEQFF. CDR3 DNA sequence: TGTGCCACCCTGGCCGTTGCAGGCTTGGACTCCTACAATGAGCAGTTCTTC.